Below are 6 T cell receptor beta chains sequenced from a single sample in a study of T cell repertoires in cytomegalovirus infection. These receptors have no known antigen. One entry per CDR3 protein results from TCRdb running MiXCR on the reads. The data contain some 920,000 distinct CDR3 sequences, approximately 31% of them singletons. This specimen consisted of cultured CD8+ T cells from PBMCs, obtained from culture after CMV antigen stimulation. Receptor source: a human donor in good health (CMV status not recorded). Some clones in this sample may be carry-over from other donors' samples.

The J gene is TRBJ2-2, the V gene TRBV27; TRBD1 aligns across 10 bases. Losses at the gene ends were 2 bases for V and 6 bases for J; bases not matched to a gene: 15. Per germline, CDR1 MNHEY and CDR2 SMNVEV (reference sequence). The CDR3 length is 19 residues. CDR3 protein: CASSLAQSPGQGLSGELFF. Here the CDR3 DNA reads TGTGCCAGCAGTTTAGCCCAATCGCCGGGACAGGGGCTTTCCGGGGAGCTGTTTTTT.

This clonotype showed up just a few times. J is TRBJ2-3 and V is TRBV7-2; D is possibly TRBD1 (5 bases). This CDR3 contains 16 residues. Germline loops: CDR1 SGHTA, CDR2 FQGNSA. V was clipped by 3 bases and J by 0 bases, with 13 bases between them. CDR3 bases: TGTGCCAGCAGCTTCCGACAGTTACCTAGCACAGATACGCAGTATTTT. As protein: CASSFRQLPSTDTQYF.

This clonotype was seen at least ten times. The CDR3 loop reads CASSRGTSLQETQYF. As DNA, the CDR3 is TGTGCCAGCAGCCGAGGGACTAGCCTACAAGAGACCCAGTACTTC. The chain combines TRBV7-2 with TRBJ2-5; 9 bases are a match to TRBD2. This CDR3 spans 15 amino acids. Losses at the gene ends were 5 bases for V and 2 bases for J; bases not matched to a gene: 6. Germline CDR1 and CDR2: SGHTA and FQGNSA.

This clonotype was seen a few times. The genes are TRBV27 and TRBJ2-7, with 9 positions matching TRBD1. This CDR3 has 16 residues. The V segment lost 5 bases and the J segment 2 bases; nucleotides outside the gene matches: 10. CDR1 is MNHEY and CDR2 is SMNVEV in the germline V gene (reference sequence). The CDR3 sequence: CASSQYPGQGPYEQYV. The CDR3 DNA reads TGTGCCAGCAGTCAATATCCGGGACAGGGTCCCTACGAGCAGTACGTC.

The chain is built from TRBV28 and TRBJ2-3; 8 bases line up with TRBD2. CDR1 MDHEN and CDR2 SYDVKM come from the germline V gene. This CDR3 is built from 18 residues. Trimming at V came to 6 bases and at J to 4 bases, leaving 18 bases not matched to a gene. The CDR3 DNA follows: TGTGCCAGCAGAGATTTTTTATCGGGGGGGGCCAGCGCAGATACGCAGTATTTT. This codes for CASRDFLSGGASADTQYF.

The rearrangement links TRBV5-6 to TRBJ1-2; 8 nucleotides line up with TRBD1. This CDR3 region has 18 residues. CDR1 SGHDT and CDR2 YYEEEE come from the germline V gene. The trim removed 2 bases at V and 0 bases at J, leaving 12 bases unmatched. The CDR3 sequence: CASSLMGQETGANYGYTF. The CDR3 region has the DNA TGTGCCAGCAGCTTAATGGGACAGGAGACAGGGGCTAACTATGGCTACACCTTC.